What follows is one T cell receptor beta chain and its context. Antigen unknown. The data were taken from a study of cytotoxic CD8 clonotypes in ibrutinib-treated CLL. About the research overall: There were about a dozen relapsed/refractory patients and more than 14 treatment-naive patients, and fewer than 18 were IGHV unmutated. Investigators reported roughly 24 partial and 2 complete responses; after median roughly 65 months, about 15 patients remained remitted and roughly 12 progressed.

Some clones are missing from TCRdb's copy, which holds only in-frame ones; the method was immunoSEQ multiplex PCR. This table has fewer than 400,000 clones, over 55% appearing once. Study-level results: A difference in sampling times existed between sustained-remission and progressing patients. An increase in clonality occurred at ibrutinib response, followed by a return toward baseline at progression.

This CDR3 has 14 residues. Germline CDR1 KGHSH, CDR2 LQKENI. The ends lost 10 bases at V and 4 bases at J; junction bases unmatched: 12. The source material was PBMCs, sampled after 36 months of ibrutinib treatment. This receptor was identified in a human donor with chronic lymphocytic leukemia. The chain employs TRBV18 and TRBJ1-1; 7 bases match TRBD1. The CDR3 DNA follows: TGTGCCACCACTGAGACAGGGTGGGGCACTGAAGCTTTCTTT. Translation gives CATTETGWGTEAFF. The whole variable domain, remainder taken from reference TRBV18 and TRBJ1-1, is NAGVMQNPRHLVRRRGQEARLRCSPMKGHSHVYWYRQLPEEGLKFMVYLQKENIIDESGMPKERFSAEFPKEGPSILRIQQVVRGDSAAYFCATTETGWGTEAFFGQGTRLTVV.